These T cell receptor beta chains were read from a single sample in a study of blood T cell repertoires in COVID-19. Sequenced by immunoSEQ multiplex PCR; TCRdb stores in-frame clones only, minus some. The table shows approximately 220,000 clones, with approximately 86% occurring only once. Sequencing input: peripheral blood. These receptors all come from a man aged 60-69 years with acute or convalescent COVID-19. CDR3s include the opening cysteine and the closing phenylalanine or tryptophan. The D gene is left open where the match is weak. Size values are once, few and many counts, or a class for expanded clones, and some rows have none.

TRBV2	-	TRBJ2-7	TRBD1	CASSYGQGYSEQYF	TGTGCCAGCAGTTACGGACAGGGGTATAGCGAGCAGTACTTC
TRBV2	-	TRBJ1-2	-	CASSSQGNTNYGYTF	TGTGCCAGCAGTAGCCAGGGGAACACTAACTATGGCTACACCTTC
TRBV28	-	TRBJ2-1	-	CASSYYNEQFF	TGTGCCAGCAGCTACTACAATGAGCAGTTCTTC
TRBV5-1	-	TRBJ2-5	-	CASRSNTAGETQYF	TGCGCCAGCAGATCAAATACGGCGGGGGAGACCCAGTACTTC
TRBV3-1/TRBV3-2	-	TRBJ2-7	TRBD2	CASSQEGGLAGKSYEQYF	TGTGCCAGCAGCCAAGAAGGCGGACTAGCGGGGAAATCCTACGAGCAGTACTTC
TRBV2	-	TRBJ1-5	-	CASSEDFMSNQPQHF	TGTGCCAGCAGTGAGGACTTTATGAGCAATCAGCCCCAGCATTTT
TRBV5-6	-	TRBJ2-6	-	CASSQKPGQSSGANVLTF	TGTGCCAGCAGCCAAAAACCGGGACAAAGCTCTGGGGCCAACGTCCTGACTTTC
TRBV6-4	-	TRBJ1-1	-	CASSDVGQRNTEAFF	TGTGCCAGCAGTGACGTAGGACAGAGAAACACTGAAGCTTTCTTT
TRBV5-1	-	TRBJ1-1	TRBD1	CASSFGQGLDRTEAFF	TGCGCCAGCAGCTTCGGACAGGGGTTAGATAGGACTGAAGCTTTCTTT
TRBV18	-	TRBJ2-7	-	CASSPPGQVYEQYF	TGTGCCAGCTCACCCCCGGGACAAGTTTACGAGCAGTACTTC
TRBV24-1	-	TRBJ2-2	TRBD1	CATSDVDRGVTGELFF	TGTGCCACCAGTGATGTCGACAGGGGAGTCACCGGGGAGCTGTTTTTT
TRBV10-2	-	TRBJ1-5	TRBD1	CASSWTGGGNQPQHF	TGCGCCAGCAGTTGGACAGGGGGTGGCAATCAGCCCCAGCATTTT
TRBV7-3	-	TRBJ2-3	-	CASSTMTGNTQYF	TGTGCCAGCAGCACCATGACCGGGAATACGCAGTATTTT
TRBV3-1/TRBV3-2	-	TRBJ2-7	-	CASSQRQGEQYF	TGTGCCAGCAGCCAAAGGCAGGGCGAGCAGTACTTC
TRBV25-1	-	TRBJ1-2	-	CASSGGYGYTF	TGTGCCAGCAGTGGCGGCTATGGCTACACCTTC
TRBV5-1	-	TRBJ2-1	TRBD1	CASSLGQGYNEQFF	TGCGCCAGCAGCTTGGGACAGGGGTACAATGAGCAGTTCTTC
TRBV7-3	-	TRBJ2-7	-	CASSLNGGGAYEQYF	TGTGCCAGCAGCTTAAATGGGGGAGGAGCCTACGAGCAGTACTTC
TRBV28	-	TRBJ2-4	TRBD1	CASSPNLQGAYIQYF	TGTGCCAGCAGTCCTAATCTACAGGGGGCTTACATTCAGTACTTC
TRBV5-1	-	TRBJ2-1	TRBD1	CASSLAGTGGNEQFF	TGCGCCAGCAGCTTGGCCGGGACAGGGGGCAATGAGCAGTTCTTC
TRBV7-8	-	TRBJ1-4	-	CASSPPTGVHEKLFF	TGTGCCAGCAGCCCACCGACAGGTGTCCATGAAAAACTGTTTTTT
TRBV14	-	TRBJ2-4	TRBD2	CASSHDDLLAGGPQYF	TGTGCCAGCAGCCACGACGACTTACTAGCGGGGGGTCCCCAGTACTTC
TRBV9	-	TRBJ2-1	TRBD2	CASSGLLAGVGNEQFF	TGTGCCAGCAGCGGGTTGCTAGCGGGAGTCGGCAATGAGCAGTTCTTC
TRBV5-5	-	TRBJ2-2	-	CASSLLGRVANTGELFF	TGTGCCAGCAGCTTGCTTGGTCGCGTTGCGAACACCGGGGAGCTGTTTTTT
TRBV5-1	-	TRBJ2-4	TRBD1	CASSEGRDRAKNIQYF	TGCGCCAGCAGTGAGGGCCGGGACAGGGCCAAAAACATTCAGTACTTC
TRBV6-2/TRBV6-3	once	TRBJ2-7	TRBD1	CASSAKQGAPYEQYF	TGTGCCAGCAGCGCAAAACAGGGGGCACCATACGAGCAGTACTTC
TRBV19	-	TRBJ2-1	TRBD2	CASKSAGGLSQFF	TGTGCCAGTAAGAGTGCGGGGGGGCTGTCCCAGTTCTTC
TRBV3-1/TRBV3-2	-	TRBJ2-3	-	CASSLQDTQYF	TGTGCCAGCAGCCTACAGGATACGCAGTATTTT
TRBV6-5	-	TRBJ1-3	-	CASSNRVGNTIYF	TGTGCCAGCAGTAACAGGGTTGGAAACACCATATATTTT
TRBV27	-	TRBJ2-7	TRBD1	CASSRATGGFSYEQYF	TGTGCCAGCAGTAGGGCTACAGGGGGCTTCTCCTACGAGCAGTACTTC
TRBV27	-	TRBJ2-7	TRBD1	CASSDRVSGREQYF	TGTGCCAGCAGTGACAGGGTATCGGGGCGCGAGCAGTACTTC
TRBV5-4	-	TRBJ2-7	TRBD1	CASSFDRGRLYEQYF	TGTGCCAGCAGCTTTGACAGGGGGCGCCTCTACGAGCAGTACTTC
TRBV30	once	TRBJ1-1	-	CAWSRDRPGAFF	TGTGCCTGGAGTCGCGACAGGCCCGGGGCTTTCTTT
TRBV28	-	TRBJ1-4	TRBD1	CASSPWDRGLFLEKLFF	TGTGCCAGCAGTCCCTGGGACAGGGGACTGTTCCTTGAAAAACTGTTTTTT
TRBV9	-	TRBJ1-2	TRBD1	CASSPLGAGGTSYGYTF	TGTGCCAGCAGCCCCCTTGGGGCAGGGGGTACCTCATATGGCTACACCTTC
TRBV10-1	-	TRBJ2-7	TRBD1	CASSEPRQGEPLHDF	TGCGCCAGCAGTGAGCCCCGACAGGGGGAGCCTCTGCACGACTTC
TRBV6-5	once	TRBJ2-5	TRBD1	CASSYSPGGVKETQYF	TGTGCCAGCAGTTACTCGCCAGGGGGCGTAAAAGAGACCCAGTACTTC
TRBV7-2	-	TRBJ1-6	TRBD1	CASSRAGTGPSPLHF	TGTGCCAGCAGCCGGGCCGGGACAGGGCCATCACCCCTCCACTTT
TRBV6-9	-	TRBJ1-1	-	CASSYPNRERWYTEAFF	TGTGCCAGCAGTTATCCCAACAGGGAGCGGTGGTACACTGAAGCTTTCTTT
TRBV9	-	TRBJ2-1	TRBD2	CASSVVSGGYNEQFF	TGTGCCAGCAGCGTAGTCAGCGGGGGGTACAATGAGCAGTTCTTC
TRBV5-4	few	TRBJ2-5	TRBD2	CASSSPSWGRAQETQYF	TGTGCCAGCAGCTCCCCGTCCTGGGGGAGGGCTCAAGAGACCCAGTACTTC
TRBV7-2	few	TRBJ1-2	-	CASTSSFNYGYTF	TGTGCCAGCACCTCCTCCTTTAACTATGGCTACACCTTC
TRBV6-5	-	TRBJ1-6	-	CASQPEGHSPLHF	TGTGCCAGCCAGCCTGAGGGCCATTCACCCCTCCACTTT
TRBV30	-	TRBJ1-3	-	CAWSVRGGESSGNTIYF	TGTGCCTGGAGTGTACGGGGAGGCGAGAGCTCTGGAAACACCATATATTTT
TRBV5-6	-	TRBJ2-7	-	CASSLLRSGEQYF	TGTGCCAGCAGCTTGCTACGTTCTGGCGAGCAGTACTTC
TRBV4-3	-	TRBJ1-5	-	CASSPGVTSNQPQHF	TGCGCCAGCAGCCCGGGTGTCACTAGCAATCAGCCCCAGCATTTT
TRBV27	-	TRBJ2-7	TRBD1	CASRPTGVRPYEQYF	TGTGCCAGCAGACCCACAGGGGTTAGACCCTACGAGCAGTACTTC